The subject of this entry is one T cell receptor beta chain. Its target is not known. The data belong to a study of OX40 agonist ivuxolimab in advanced cancers. Study-wide background: Given to patients was ivuxolimab, an agonistic anti-OX40 (CD134) antibody. Enrolled patients in dose escalation had cancers that were hepatocellular carcinoma, melanoma, renal cell or head and neck cancer. With a range of 23 to 79, age averaged about 59 years, and roughly 80% were male.

V lost 6 bases to trimming and J lost 5 bases, with 26 bases between them. Per germline, CDR1 SNHLY and CDR2 FYNNEI. The CDR3 is 17 residues long. The data were produced by immunoSEQ multiplex PCR, yet TCRdb's version contains in-frame clones alone and is incomplete. Among around 67,000 clones, about 83% were seen once, and the ten largest hold 0.7%. Study-level findings and limits: The expanded peripheral T cells' antigen specificity was not determined.

V gene TRBV2 combines with J gene TRBJ2-7, with D perhaps TRBD1 or TRBD2 (5 bases each). The TCR comes from an adult with an advanced solid tumor such as melanoma, head and neck, liver or kidney cancer. The sample was CD4+ or CD8+ T cells sorted from blood, taken in a trial of the OX40 agonist ivuxolimab. The chain's CDR3 is CASSPRDPRLFPHEQYF. The CDR3 DNA follows: TGTGCCAGCAGCCCACGGGACCCCCGTTTATTCCCCCACGAGCAGTACTTC.